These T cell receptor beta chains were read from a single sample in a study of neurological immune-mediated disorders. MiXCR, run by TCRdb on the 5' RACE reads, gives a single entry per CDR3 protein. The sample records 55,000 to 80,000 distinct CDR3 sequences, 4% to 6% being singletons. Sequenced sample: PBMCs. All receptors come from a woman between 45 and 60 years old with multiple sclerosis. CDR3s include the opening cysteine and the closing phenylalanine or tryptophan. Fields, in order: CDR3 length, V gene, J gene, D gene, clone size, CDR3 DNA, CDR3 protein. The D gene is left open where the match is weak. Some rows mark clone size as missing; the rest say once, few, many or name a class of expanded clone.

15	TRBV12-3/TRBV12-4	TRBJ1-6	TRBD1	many	TGTGCCAGCAGTTTGACAGGGGGCCAAGATTCACCCCTCCACTTT	CASSLTGGQDSPLHF
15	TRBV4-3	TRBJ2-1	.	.	TGCGCCAGCGGAGAAGGAGTCAGCTCCTACAATGAGCAGTTCTTC	CASGEGVSSYNEQFF
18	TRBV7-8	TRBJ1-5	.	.	TGTGCCAGCAGCTTAGAGTTAATGGGGCAGGGGAGCAATCAGCCCCAGAATTTT	CASSLELMGQGSNQPQNF
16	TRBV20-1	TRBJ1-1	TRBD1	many	TGCAGTGCTCCACAATCTCACCGGGACAGGCCTTTGGAAGCTTTCTTT	CSAPQSHRDRPLEAFF
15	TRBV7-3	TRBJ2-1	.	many	TGTGCCAGCAGCCCCGCCCGAAGCTCCTACAATGAGCAGTTCTTC	CASSPARSSYNEQFF
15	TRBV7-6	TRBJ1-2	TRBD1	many	TGTGCCAGCAGCCCTGGACAGGCAATTAACTATGGCTACACCTTC	CASSPGQAINYGYTF
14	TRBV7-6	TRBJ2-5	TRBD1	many	TGTGCCAGCAGCGGAGACAGGGGACAGGAGACCCAGTACTTC	CASSGDRGQETQYF
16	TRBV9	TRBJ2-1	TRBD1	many	TGTGCCAGCAGCGTAGGATTGACAGGGATCTACAATGAGCAGTTCTTC	CASSVGLTGIYNEQFF
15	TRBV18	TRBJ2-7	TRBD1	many	TGTGCCAGCTCACCACCCGGGACAGAGATTTACGAGCAGTACTTC	CASSPPGTEIYEQYF
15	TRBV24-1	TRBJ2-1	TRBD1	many	TGTGCCACCAGTGACGGGACAGGGGCCCCCCATGAGCAGTTCTTC	CATSDGTGAPHEQFF
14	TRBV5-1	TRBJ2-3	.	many	TGCGCCAGCGGCTTTATGGGACTCACAGATACGCAGTATTTT	CASGFMGLTDTQYF
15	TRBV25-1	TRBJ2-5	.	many	TGTGCCAGCTCCGCGAGTCAAGGGACGGGAGAGACCCAGTACTTC	CASSASQGTGETQYF
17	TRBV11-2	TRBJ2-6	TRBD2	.	TGTGCCAGCAGCCAACTAGCGTGGAGGTCTGGGGCCAACGTCCTGACTTTC	CASSQLAWRSGANVLTF
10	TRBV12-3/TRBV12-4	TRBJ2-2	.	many	TGTGCCAGCAGACAGGGGGAGCTGTTTTTT	CASRQGELFF
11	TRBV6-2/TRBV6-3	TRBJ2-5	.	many	TGTGCCAGCAGTTACCCAGGGACCCAGTACTTC	CASSYPGTQYF
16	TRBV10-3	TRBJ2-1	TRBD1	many	TGTGCCATCAGCGCCCAACAGGGGGCCTCCTACAATGAGCAGTTCTTC	CAISAQQGASYNEQFF
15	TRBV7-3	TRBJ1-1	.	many	TGTGCCAGCAGCCTATTTGAGGTACCAAACACTGAAGCTTTCTTT	CASSLFEVPNTEAFF
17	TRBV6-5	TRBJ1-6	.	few	TGTGCCAGCAGTAGGGGGAGGGGAAGCTCCTATAATTCACCCCTCCACTTT	CASSRGRGSSYNSPLHF
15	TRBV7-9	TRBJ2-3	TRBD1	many	TGTGCCAGCAGCCACCGACAGGGCGGCACAGATACGCAGTATTTT	CASSHRQGGTDTQYF
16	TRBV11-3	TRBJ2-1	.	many	TGTGCCAGCAGCATCAGGGGAGGAGCCTCCTACAATGAGCAGTTCTTC	CASSIRGGASYNEQFF
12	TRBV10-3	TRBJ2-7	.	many	TGTGCCATCAGTGAGTCAGCTGGGGAGCAGTACTTC	CAISESAGEQYF
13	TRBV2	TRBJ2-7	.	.	TGTGCCAGCCACGGGGAAAACTCCTACGAGCAGTACTTC	CASHGENSYEQYF
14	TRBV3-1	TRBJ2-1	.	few	TGTGCCAGCAGCACTGGTGACAGGTACAATGAGCAGTTCTTC	CASSTGDRYNEQFF
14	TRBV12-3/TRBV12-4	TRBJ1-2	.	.	TGTGCCAGCAGCGAGAGAAAAAGGGTTGGCGGCTACACCTTC	CASSERKRVGGYTF
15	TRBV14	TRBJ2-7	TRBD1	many	TGTGCCAGCAGCCAAGTTGGGACAGGGCTCTACGAGCAGTACTTC	CASSQVGTGLYEQYF
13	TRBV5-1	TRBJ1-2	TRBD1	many	TGCGCCAGCAGCTCGACAGGGGAGAGGGGCTACACCTTC	CASSSTGERGYTF
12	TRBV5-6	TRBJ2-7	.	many	TGTGCCAGCAGCTTCAGGGGCTACGAGCAGTACTTC	CASSFRGYEQYF